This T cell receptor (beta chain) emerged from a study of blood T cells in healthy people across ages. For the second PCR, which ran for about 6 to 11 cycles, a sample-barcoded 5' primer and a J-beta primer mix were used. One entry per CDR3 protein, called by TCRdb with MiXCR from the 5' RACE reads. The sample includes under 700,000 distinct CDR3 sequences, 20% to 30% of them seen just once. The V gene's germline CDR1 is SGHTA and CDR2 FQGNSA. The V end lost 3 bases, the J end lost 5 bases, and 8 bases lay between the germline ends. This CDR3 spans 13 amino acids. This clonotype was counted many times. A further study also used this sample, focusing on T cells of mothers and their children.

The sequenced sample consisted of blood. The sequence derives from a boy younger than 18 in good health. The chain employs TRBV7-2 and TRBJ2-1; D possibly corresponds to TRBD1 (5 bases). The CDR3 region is CASSLGLHNEQFF. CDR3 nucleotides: TGTGCCAGCAGCTTGGGGCTGCACAATGAGCAGTTCTTC.